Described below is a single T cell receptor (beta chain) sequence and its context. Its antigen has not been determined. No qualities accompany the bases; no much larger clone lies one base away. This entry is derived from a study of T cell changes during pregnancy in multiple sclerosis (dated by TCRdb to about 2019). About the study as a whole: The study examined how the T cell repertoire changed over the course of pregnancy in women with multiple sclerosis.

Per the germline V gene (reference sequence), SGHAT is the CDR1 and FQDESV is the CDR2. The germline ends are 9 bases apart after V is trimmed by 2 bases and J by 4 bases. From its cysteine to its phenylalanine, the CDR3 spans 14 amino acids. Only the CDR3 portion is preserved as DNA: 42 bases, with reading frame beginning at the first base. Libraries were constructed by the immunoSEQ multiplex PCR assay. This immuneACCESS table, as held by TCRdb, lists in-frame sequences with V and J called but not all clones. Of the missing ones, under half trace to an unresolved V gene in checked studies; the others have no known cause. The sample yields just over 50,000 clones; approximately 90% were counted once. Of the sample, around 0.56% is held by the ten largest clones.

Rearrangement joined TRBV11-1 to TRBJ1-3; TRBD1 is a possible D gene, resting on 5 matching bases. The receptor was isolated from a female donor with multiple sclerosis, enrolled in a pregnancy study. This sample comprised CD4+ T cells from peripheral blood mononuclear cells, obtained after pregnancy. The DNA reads TGTGCCAGCAGCTTATCAGGGCGCGGAAACACCATATATTTT. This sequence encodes CASSLSGRGNTIYF.